The source of this T cell receptor (beta chain) is a study of OX40 agonist ivuxolimab in advanced cancers. Study context: Ivuxolimab was delivered to patients intravenously every 2 weeks at doses spanning 0.01 to 10 mg/kg.

Trimming cost V 3 bases and J 0 bases, with 5 bases left between them. The CDR3 length is 13 residues. Germline V gene data show CDR1 as SGHNT and CDR2 as YENEEA. With autoimmune disease history or systemic immunosuppression, patients were excluded. Method: immunoSEQ multiplex PCR; TCRdb's copy keeps in-frame clones and lacks some. The data contain 55,000 to 70,000 clones, approximately 90% of them singletons. The TCR originated in an adult with an advanced solid tumor such as melanoma, head and neck, liver or kidney cancer. This sample comprised CD4+ or CD8+ T cells sorted from blood, obtained in a trial of the OX40 agonist ivuxolimab. This chain uses TRBV11-3 with TRBJ1-1, with D hard to call. The CDR3 region has the DNA TGTGCCAGCAGCTTGAGTTTGAACACTGAAGCTTTCTTT. Its translation: CASSLSLNTEAFF.